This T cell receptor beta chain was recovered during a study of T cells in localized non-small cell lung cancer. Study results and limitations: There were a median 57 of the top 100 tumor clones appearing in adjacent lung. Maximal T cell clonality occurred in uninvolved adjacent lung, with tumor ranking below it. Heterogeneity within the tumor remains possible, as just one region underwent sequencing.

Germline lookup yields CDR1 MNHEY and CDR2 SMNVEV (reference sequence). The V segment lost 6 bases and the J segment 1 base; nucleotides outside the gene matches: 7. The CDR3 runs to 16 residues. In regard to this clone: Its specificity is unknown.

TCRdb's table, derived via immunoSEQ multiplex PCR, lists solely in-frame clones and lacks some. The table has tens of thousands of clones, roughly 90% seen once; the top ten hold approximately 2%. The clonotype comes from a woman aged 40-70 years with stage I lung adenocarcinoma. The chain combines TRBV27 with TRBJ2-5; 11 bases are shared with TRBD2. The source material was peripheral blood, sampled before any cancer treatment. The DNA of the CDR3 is TGTGCCAGCAGGCAACTAGCGGGGGCAGTCCAAGAGACCCAGTACTTC. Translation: CASRQLAGAVQETQYF.